These 16 T cell receptor beta chains came from one sample sequenced in a study of post-analysis software for immune sequencing data (dated by TCRdb to the mid-2010s). Results and caveats for the whole study, not just this receptor: Significantly higher frequencies in patients than in controls were found for several TRBV segments, including TRBV5-6, TRBV5-1 and TRBV20-1.

Library preparation employed PCR. Data came from an Illumina HiSeq 2500. To reduce PCR and sequencing biases, unique molecular identifiers were built into the TCR beta cDNA libraries. TCRdb passed the public sequencing reads through fastp at Q25 and MiXCR, retaining productive beta sequences. Duplicate CDR3 protein sequences are folded into a single record with the most common DNA and genes. The sample data list approximately 180,000 distinct CDR3 sequences, and about 32% of these were observed just once. Clones ranked in the top ten supply less than 1.6% of the sample. Antigens of these TCRs are unknown. The sample comprised blood. The receptors were sampled from a girl aged 5 to 17 with multiple sclerosis.

This rearrangement joins TRBV20-1 to TRBJ2-7; 8 bases line up with TRBD2. The length of the CDR3 is 16 residues. The germline V gene has CDR1 DFQATT and CDR2 SNEGSKA (reference sequence). V trimming: 5 bases; J trimming: 1 base; junction bases outside the gene matches: 13. The DNA for the CDR3 is TGCAGTGCTGGACCATCCAGCGGGAGAGGATCCTACGAGCAGTACTTC. It codes for CSAGPSSGRGSYEQYF.

The chain employs TRBV3-1 and TRBJ1-1; a weak D match, TRBD1 (5 bases). Trimming pared 5 bases from V and 2 bases from J, leaving 12 bases between. Germline V gene lookup returns CDR1 LGHDT and CDR2 YNNKEL (reference sequence). The CDR3 sequence is 14 residues long. The CDR3 is CASSARGVNTEAFF. CDR3 nucleotide sequence: TGTGCCAGCAGCGCACGGGGGGTTAACACTGAAGCTTTCTTT. The full variable domain, with the rest looked up from reference TRBV3-1 and TRBJ1-1, is DTAVSQTPKYLVTQMGNDKSIKCEQNLGHDTMYWYKQDSKKFLKIMFSYNNKELIINETVPNRFSPKSPDKAHLNLHINSLELGDSAVYFCASSARGVNTEAFFGQGTRLTVV.

The rearrangement joins TRBV14 to TRBJ2-1; the match to TRBD2 covers 7 bases. CDR1 is SGHDN and CDR2 is FVKESK in the germline V gene. J gave up 5 bases and V 4 bases, and 5 bases lay outside the gene matches. The CDR3 has 14 residues. The CDR3, as DNA: TGTGCCAGCAGCCGGGACTACCGAGACAATGAGCAGTTCTTC. The encoded protein is CASSRDYRDNEQFF.

This clonotype was counted many times. The chain links TRBV5-1 to TRBJ2-7, with TRBD2 matching over 9 bases. Germline lookup yields CDR1 SGHRS and CDR2 YFSETQ. CDR3 length: 15 amino acids. J gave up 4 bases and V 1 base, and 6 bases lay outside the gene matches. The CDR3 region has the DNA TGCGCCAGCAGCTTGAAACCTAGCGGGGAATACGAGCAGTACTTC. This codes for CASSLKPSGEYEQYF.

CDR3 residues: CASSPRTVYEQYF. For the CDR3, the DNA is TGCGCCAGCAGCCCGAGGACAGTCTACGAGCAGTACTTC. The V call is TRBV5-1, the J call TRBJ2-7, with D perhaps matching TRBD1 (6 bases). Trimming stripped 4 bases from V and 3 bases from J, with 11 bases between. The germline V gene encodes CDR1 SGHRS and CDR2 YFSETQ. The CDR3 is made up of 13 amino acids.

This clonotype occurred a few times. V gene TRBV29-1 combines with J gene TRBJ2-1; 13 nucleotides agree with TRBD2. The germline gives CDR1 SQVTM, CDR2 ANQGSEA. The CDR3 extends over 16 amino acids. With 2 bases clipped from V and 6 bases from J, the junction kept 7 bases outside the gene matches. CDR3 amino acids: CSVEPGLAGEGNEQFF. Here the CDR3 DNA reads TGCAGCGTTGAACCCGGACTAGCGGGAGAAGGCAATGAGCAGTTCTTC.

This clonotype was seen a handful of times. V usage is TRBV30 and J usage is TRBJ2-2, with unresolved D. CDR1 and CDR2 from the germline V gene are GTSNPN and SVGIG (reference sequence). The CDR3 runs to 12 residues. Trimming took 6 bases from V and 8 from J, leaving 13 bases between them. CDR3 nucleotide sequence: TGTGCCTGCACCCCGGGCCGGGGGGAGCTGTTTTTT. This sequence encodes CACTPGRGELFF.

A few counts support this clonotype. This chain connects TRBV7-8 to TRBJ2-7; D may be TRBD1 or TRBD2 (5 bases each). CDR1 and CDR2 (germline): SGHVS, FQNEAQ. The V end was cut by 2 bases, the J end by 0 bases, with 14 bases between. The CDR3 covers 16 residues. The DNA for the CDR3 is TGTGCCAGCAGCTTAAATGGGGCAGAGGGCTCCTACGAGCAGTACTTC. It specifies CASSLNGAEGSYEQYF.

In its sample, this clonotype was seen many times. CDR3 region: CASSSPDRAAYEQYF. CDR3 DNA: TGTGCCAGCAGTTCCCCGGACAGGGCGGCCTACGAGCAGTACTTC. The chain has TRBV6-6 and TRBJ2-7; 8 nucleotides align to TRBD1. Germline V gene lookup returns CDR1 MNHNY and CDR2 SVGAGI (reference sequence). V trimming: 4 bases; J trimming: 2 bases; junction bases outside the gene matches: 7. There are 15 residues in the CDR3.

In this sample, this clonotype turned up a few times. V gene TRBV18 combines with J gene TRBJ1-5; 9 bases agree with TRBD1. In germline, CDR1 is KGHSH, CDR2 LQKENI. The CDR3 length is 15 residues. The V gene end was trimmed by 4 bases and the J gene end by 7 bases; junction bases not matched to a gene: 8. The CDR3 sequence is CASSLHRGPEQPQHF. DNA for the CDR3: TGTGCCAGCTCACTACACAGGGGGCCTGAACAGCCCCAGCATTTT.

This sequence joins TRBV7-8 and TRBJ2-7; the match to TRBD2 covers 9 bases. The germline gives CDR1 SGHVS, CDR2 FQNEAQ. Trimming at V came to 4 bases and at J to 5 bases, leaving 6 bases not matched to a gene. The CDR3 loop spans 14 amino acids. CDR3 loop: CASSSPIAGDEQYF. In nucleotides, the CDR3 is TGTGCCAGCAGCTCTCCGATAGCGGGAGACGAGCAGTACTTC.

About this clonotype itself: This may come from a read error, since a much larger clone is one base off. J is TRBJ2-3 and V is TRBV20-1; the D is unclear. Germline CDR1 reads DFQATT; CDR2 reads SNEGSKA (reference sequence). V was shortened by 1 base and J by 2 bases, with 10 bases between the two germline ends. CDR3 length: 14 residues. In DNA, the CDR3 is TGCAGTGCTAGAGTGGTAGAGCCCACAGATACGCAGTATTTT. Its protein is CSARVVEPTDTQYF.

This clonotype has only a few counts. The J gene is TRBJ2-2, the V gene TRBV29-1; D is perhaps TRBD1 (6 bases). The CDR3 spans 15 residues. CDR1 and CDR2 from the germline V gene are SQVTM and ANQGSEA. Trimming removed 3 bases from V and 7 bases from J, with 18 bases in between. In nucleotides, the CDR3 is TGCAGCGTTGAGTCACAGGGAATCGGAGGCGGGGAGCTGTTTTTT. It yields the protein CSVESQGIGGGELFF.

This clonotype was recorded many times. The chain uses TRBV10-3 and TRBJ2-1, with 8 nucleotides matching TRBD2. The germline gives CDR1 ENHRY, CDR2 SYGVKD. Trimming cost V 4 bases and J 9 bases; bases outside gene matches: 11. This CDR3 contains 15 residues. CDR3 loop: CAISGGSGSRGEQFF. DNA of the CDR3: TGTGCCATCAGTGGAGGCAGCGGGAGTCGAGGTGAGCAGTTCTTC.

This clonotype has a count of ten or more. J is TRBJ2-7 and V is TRBV18; 11 positions match TRBD2. Germline values: CDR1 KGHSH, CDR2 LQKENI. This CDR3 comprises 15 residues. Unmatched junction bases numbered 4, after V lost 4 bases and J lost 2 bases. CDR3: CASSLLAGGPYEQYF. Written as DNA, the CDR3 is TGTGCCAGCTCACTTCTAGCGGGAGGACCCTACGAGCAGTACTTC.

This chain uses TRBV20-1 with TRBJ1-2, with D tentatively TRBD1 (6 bases). The V gene's germline CDR1 is DFQATT and CDR2 SNEGSKA (reference sequence). CDR3 length equals 13 residues. Trimming pared 6 bases from V and 5 bases from J, leaving 16 bases between. The CDR3, as DNA: TGCAGTGCAAGGGGGGAACTACAATATGGCTACACCTTC. Protein product: CSARGELQYGYTF.